One sample yielded the 13 T cell receptor beta chains listed below, sequenced in a study of identical twins. From the 5' RACE reads, TCRdb called clonotypes with MiXCR, one entry per CDR3 protein. The repertoire holds 690,000 or so distinct CDR3 sequences, with 8.6% as singletons. The data were also submitted as part of a second study, on yellow fever vaccine responses in identical twins.

Sequencing used PBMCs. The receptors come from a woman aged 18 to 35 in good health.

The chain has TRBV20-1 and TRBJ1-1; the match to TRBD1 covers 8 bases. The V segment lost 6 bases and the J segment 11 bases; nucleotides outside the gene matches: 11. CDR3 size: 12 residues. From germline, CDR1 is DFQATT and CDR2 SNEGSKA (reference sequence). The CDR3 DNA reads as TGCAGTGCAAGGACAGGGAGAGGCCCCGCTTTCTTT. Translated, it gives CSARTGRGPAFF.

This chain uses TRBV19 with TRBJ2-1; 8 nucleotides agree with TRBD1. The CDR3 sequence is 16 residues long. Germline values: CDR1 LNHDA, CDR2 SQIVND (reference sequence). V shed 5 bases and J 0 bases; nucleotides not matched to a gene: 6. CDR3 region: CASSAHRGSSYNEQFF. The CDR3 bases are TGTGCCAGTAGTGCCCACAGGGGGAGCTCCTACAATGAGCAGTTCTTC.

Regarding this clonotype: With a much larger clone just one base away, this may be a read error. A read error is likely, as this CDR3 ends without the conserved phenylalanine or tryptophan. CDR3: CASRLTGGFYEQYS. CDR3 sequence (DNA): TGCGCCAGCCGGTTGACAGGGGGTTTCTACGAGCAGTACTCC. This chain links TRBV5-1 with TRBJ2-7; TRBD1 matches at 9 bases. Germline-derived CDR1 and CDR2 are SGHRS and YFSETQ. The CDR3 has 14 amino acids. The V and J ends lost 7 bases and 3 bases, in that order; junction bases with no gene match: 8.

This clonotype was recorded at least ten times. The chain recombines TRBV2 with TRBJ1-5; the match to TRBD1 covers 7 bases. CDR1 and CDR2 from the germline V gene are SNHLY and FYNNEI. V lost 3 bases and J lost 4; bases outside the gene matches: 3. The length of the CDR3 is 14 residues. The CDR3 loop is CASSETGQNQPQHF. CDR3 nucleotides: TGTGCCAGCAGTGAGACGGGACAGAATCAGCCCCAGCATTTT.

This clonotype has more than one count but fewer than ten. The chain employs TRBV29-1 and TRBJ2-2, with D possibly being TRBD2 (6 bases). Germline values: CDR1 SQVTM, CDR2 ANQGSEA. Trimming cost V 7 bases and J 6 bases, with 12 bases left between them. This CDR3 comprises 12 residues. CDR3 coding DNA: TGCAGCGCCCGGCGGGACCCCGGGGAGCTGTTTTTT. This codes for CSARRDPGELFF.

This clonotype was found many times. This chain uses TRBV7-9 with TRBJ2-5; TRBD1 matches at 9 bases. The germline gives CDR1 SEHNR, CDR2 FQNEAQ (reference sequence). V trimming: 0 bases; J trimming: 1 base; junction bases outside the gene matches: 0. CDR3 length: 15 amino acids. This chain's CDR3 is CASSLATGGQETQYF. For the CDR3, the DNA is TGTGCCAGCAGCTTAGCGACAGGGGGCCAAGAGACCCAGTACTTC.

This clonotype was seen a handful of times. The rearrangement uses TRBV6-5 and TRBJ2-1, with 15 bases matching TRBD2. This CDR3 is built from 17 residues. The germline V gene encodes CDR1 MNHEY and CDR2 SVGAGI. After removal of 4 bases from V and 9 bases from J, the junction contained 10 bases not matched to a gene. CDR3 DNA sequence: TGTGCCAGCAGTTCCCCCGGACTAGCGGGAGGGCCCAGTGAGCAGTTCTTC. This translates into CASSSPGLAGGPSEQFF.

This clonotype was counted between two and nine times. The rearrangement links TRBV7-9 to TRBJ2-7; 9 bases fit TRBD1. In germline, CDR1 is SEHNR, CDR2 FQNEAQ (reference sequence). This CDR3 comprises 16 residues. V lost 1 base, J lost 2 bases, and 6 bases stayed unmatched. CDR3: CASSLVGTGNPYEQYF. The CDR3 DNA is TGTGCCAGCAGCTTAGTGGGGACAGGGAACCCCTACGAGCAGTACTTC. Based on the CDR3 plus reference TRBV7-9 and TRBJ2-7, the full variable domain is DTGVSQNPRHKITKRGQNVTFRCDPISEHNRLYWYRQTLGQGPEFLTYFQNEAQLEKSRLLSDRFSAERPKGSFSTLEIQRTEQGDSAMYLCASSLVGTGNPYEQYFGPGTRLTVT.

The chain links TRBV3-1 to TRBJ2-1; TRBD2 is a possible D gene (6 bases). CDR1 and CDR2 from the germline V gene are LGHDT and YNNKEL (reference sequence). The CDR3 spans 13 residues. Trimming took 6 bases from V and 8 from J, leaving 14 bases between them. CDR3 residues: CASRYSGGDEQFF. CDR3 DNA: TGTGCCAGCAGGTATAGCGGTGGGGATGAGCAGTTCTTC.

In this sample, this clonotype turned up once. The J gene is TRBJ1-1, the V gene TRBV5-6; 9 bases line up with TRBD1. This CDR3 has 12 amino acids. V was pared by 4 bases and J by 10 bases, with 5 bases of the junction left unmatched. Germline V CDR1 and CDR2: SGHDT, YYEEEE. The CDR3 reads CASSILGQGAFF. The CDR3 DNA sequence: TGTGCCAGCAGCATTTTGGGACAGGGAGCTTTCTTT.

The rearrangement uses TRBV4-1 and TRBJ2-1; unclear D gene. V was pared by 0 bases and J by 0 bases, with 9 bases between. The CDR3 spans 16 residues. Germline V lookup: CDR1 MGHRA, CDR2 YSYEKL. CDR3 protein: CASSQEIPSSYNEQFF. CDR3 coding DNA: TGCGCCAGCAGCCAAGAGATCCCGTCCTCCTACAATGAGCAGTTCTTC.

The rearrangement links TRBV5-1 to TRBJ2-7, with 8 bases fitting TRBD1. V shed 4 bases, J shed 1 base, and the junction held 13 bases outside the gene matches. The V gene's germline CDR1 is SGHRS and CDR2 YFSETQ. This CDR3 contains 17 residues. CDR3 DNA: TGCGCCAGCAGCACGGGGAACCGGGACAGGTATTCCTACGAGCAGTACTTC. It translates to CASSTGNRDRYSYEQYF.

This clonotype was counted only a few times. The chain joins TRBV21-1 to TRBJ2-4; the table's D call, TRBD1, was not checked against the DNA. TRBV21-1 is labeled a pseudogene. This CDR3 has 17 amino acids. The CDR3 here is CASSKEGAGVPKNIQYF. In DNA form, the CDR3 reads TGTGCCAGCAGCAAAGAGGGGGCAGGGGTTCCCAAAAACATTCAGTACTTC.